This TCR beta chain was captured in a study of shared clonotypes between healthy human individuals. Points from the study as a whole: For sorted subsets, rarefaction showed incomplete sequencing despite large depth. As a rule, naive subsets had a larger estimated richness than memory subsets.

Authors' analysis steps: ImmunoSEQ only sent back junction sequences with no quality scores, so filtering was done differently. Libraries were prepared by immunoSEQ multiplex PCR; TCRdb keeps only in-frame clonotypes and omits some of them. V and J calls and clone size are given by that table; D and trimming were obtained from the DNA. The table has fewer than 1.8 million clones, just under 99% seen once. A remark on this clone: Its cognate antigen is unknown.

V shed 7 bases, J shed 5 bases, and the junction held 5 bases outside the gene matches. Germline CDR1 and CDR2: SQVTM and ANQGSEA. The CDR3 consists of 12 residues. Healthy HIV-negative adults with no recent acute infections or vaccinations were recruited as donors. The rearrangement links TRBV29-1 to TRBJ1-5; 7 bases line up with TRBD1. The clonotype was recovered from a man aged 25 to 40 in good health. Material: naive CD4+ T cells sorted from blood. The sample's subset: CD45RA+ positively selected. CDR3 sequence (DNA): TGCAGCGCAGGGGGTGAGGATCAGCCCCAGCATTTT. Protein sequence: CSAGGEDQPQHF.